This TCR beta chain appears in the sequencing data of a study of technical replicates of blood from a handful of donors. Sequenced by immunoSEQ multiplex PCR; TCRdb stores in-frame clones only, minus some. The sample holds 55,000 to 65,000 clones, 86% seen once. CDR3 size: 14 residues. The junction had 6 bases not matched to a gene; V was cut back by 6 bases and J by 6 bases. CDR1 is SNHLY and CDR2 is FYNNEI in the germline V gene. The J gene is TRBJ1-5, the V gene TRBV2; 9 bases fit TRBD1. Sequenced sample: PBMCs. This receptor was obtained from a human donor in good health. Some clones in this sample may be carry-over from other donors' samples. DNA of the CDR3: TGTGCCAGCAGCGGACAGGGGTTGAGTCAGCCCCAGCATTTT. Its translation is CASSGQGLSQPQHF.